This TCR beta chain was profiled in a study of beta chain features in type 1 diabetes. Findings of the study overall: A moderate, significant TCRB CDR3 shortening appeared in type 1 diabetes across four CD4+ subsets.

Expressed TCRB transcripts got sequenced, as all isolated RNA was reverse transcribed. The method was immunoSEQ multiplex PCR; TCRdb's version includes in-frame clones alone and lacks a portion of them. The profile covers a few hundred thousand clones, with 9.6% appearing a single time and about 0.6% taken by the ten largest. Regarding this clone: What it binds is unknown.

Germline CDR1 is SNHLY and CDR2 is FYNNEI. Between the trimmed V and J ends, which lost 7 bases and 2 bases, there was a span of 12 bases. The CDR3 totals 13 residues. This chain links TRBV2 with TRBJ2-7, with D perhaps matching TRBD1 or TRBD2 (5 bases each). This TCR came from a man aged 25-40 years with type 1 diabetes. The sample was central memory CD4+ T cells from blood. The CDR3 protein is CASKKGETYEQYF. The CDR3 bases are TGTGCCAGCAAGAAAGGGGAGACCTACGAGCAGTACTTC.